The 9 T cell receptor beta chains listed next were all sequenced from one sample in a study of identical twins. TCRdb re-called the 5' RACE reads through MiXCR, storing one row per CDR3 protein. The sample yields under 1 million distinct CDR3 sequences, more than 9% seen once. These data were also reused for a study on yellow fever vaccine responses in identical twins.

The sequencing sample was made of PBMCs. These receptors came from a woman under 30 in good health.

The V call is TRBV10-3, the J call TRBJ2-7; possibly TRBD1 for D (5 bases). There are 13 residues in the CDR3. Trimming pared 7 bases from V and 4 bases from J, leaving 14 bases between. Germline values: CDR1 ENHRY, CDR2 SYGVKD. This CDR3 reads CAITQGEAYEQYF. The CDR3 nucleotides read TGTGCCATCACTCAAGGGGAAGCGTACGAGCAGTACTTC.

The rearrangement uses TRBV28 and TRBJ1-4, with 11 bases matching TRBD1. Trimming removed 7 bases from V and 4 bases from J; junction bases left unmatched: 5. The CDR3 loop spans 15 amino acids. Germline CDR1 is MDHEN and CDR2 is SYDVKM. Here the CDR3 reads CASTGTGGYNEKLFF. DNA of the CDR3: TGTGCCAGCACGGGGACAGGGGGTTATAATGAAAAACTGTTTTTT.

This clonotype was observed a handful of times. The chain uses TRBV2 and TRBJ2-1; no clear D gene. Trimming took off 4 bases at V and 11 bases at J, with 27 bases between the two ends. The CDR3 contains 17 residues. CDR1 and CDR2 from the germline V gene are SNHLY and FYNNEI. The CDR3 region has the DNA TGTGCCAGCAGTGCCCCGCAGGCGCATCTTATTAGCCCGCAGCAGTTCTTC. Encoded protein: CASSAPQAHLISPQQFF.

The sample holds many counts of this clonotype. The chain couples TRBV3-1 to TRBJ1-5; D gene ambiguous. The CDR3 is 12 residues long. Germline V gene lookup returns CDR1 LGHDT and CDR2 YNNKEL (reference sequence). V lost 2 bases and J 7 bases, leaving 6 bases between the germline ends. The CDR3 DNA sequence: TGTGCCAGCAGCCAATTTGGCCAGCCCCAGCATTTT. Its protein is CASSQFGQPQHF.

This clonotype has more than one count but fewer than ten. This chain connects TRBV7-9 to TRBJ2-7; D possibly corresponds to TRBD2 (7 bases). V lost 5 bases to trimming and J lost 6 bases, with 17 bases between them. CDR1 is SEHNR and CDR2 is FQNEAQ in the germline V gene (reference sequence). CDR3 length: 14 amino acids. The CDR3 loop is CASSPKGGVGEQYV. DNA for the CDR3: TGTGCCAGCAGCCCCAAGGGGGGGGTGGGCGAGCAGTACGTC.

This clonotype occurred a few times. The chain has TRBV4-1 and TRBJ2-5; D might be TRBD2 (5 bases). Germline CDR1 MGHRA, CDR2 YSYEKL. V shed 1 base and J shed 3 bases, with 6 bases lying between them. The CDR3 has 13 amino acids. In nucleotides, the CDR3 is TGCGCCAGCAGCCAAGCCGGGGAAGAGACCCAGTACTTC. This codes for CASSQAGEETQYF.

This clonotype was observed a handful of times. The CDR3 DNA reads TGCAGTGCTAGTTCGGGCATCATTTACCGGGACAACAATCAGCCCCAGCATTTT. Translated: CSASSGIIYRDNNQPQHF. This chain links TRBV20-1 with TRBJ1-5; possibly TRBD1 for D (6 bases). V lost 3 bases and J 3 bases, leaving 24 bases between the germline ends. The CDR3 runs 18 residues. Germline V gives CDR1 DFQATT, CDR2 SNEGSKA (reference sequence).

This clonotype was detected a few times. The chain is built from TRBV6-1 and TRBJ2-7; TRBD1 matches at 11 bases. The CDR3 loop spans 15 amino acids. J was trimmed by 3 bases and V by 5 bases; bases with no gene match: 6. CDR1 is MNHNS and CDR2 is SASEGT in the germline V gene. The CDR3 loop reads CASSQTGTGGYEQYF. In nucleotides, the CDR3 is TGTGCCAGCAGTCAAACCGGGACAGGGGGCTACGAGCAGTACTTC.

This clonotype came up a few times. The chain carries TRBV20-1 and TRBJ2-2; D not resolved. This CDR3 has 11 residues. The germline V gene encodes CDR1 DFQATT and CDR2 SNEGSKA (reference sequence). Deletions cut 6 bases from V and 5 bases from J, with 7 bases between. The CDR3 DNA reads TGCAGTGCCCACGATACCGGGGAGCTGTTTTTT. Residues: CSAHDTGELFF.